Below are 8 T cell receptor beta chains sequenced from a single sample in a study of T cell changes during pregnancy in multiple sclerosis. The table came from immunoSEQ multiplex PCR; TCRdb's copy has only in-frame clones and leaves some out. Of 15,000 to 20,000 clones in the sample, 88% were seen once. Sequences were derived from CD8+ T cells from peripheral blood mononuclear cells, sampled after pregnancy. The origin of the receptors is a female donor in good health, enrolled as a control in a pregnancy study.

Here the CDR3 reads CATSREQAPNQPQHF. CDR3 nucleotides: TGTGCCACCAGCAGAGAACAGGCGCCCAATCAGCCCCAGCATTTT. The rearrangement links TRBV15 to TRBJ1-5; the D gene is possibly TRBD1 (5 bases). The CDR3 loop spans 15 amino acids. Germline values: CDR1 LNHNV, CDR2 YYDKDF (reference sequence). V lost 0 bases and J 3 bases, leaving 9 bases between the germline ends.

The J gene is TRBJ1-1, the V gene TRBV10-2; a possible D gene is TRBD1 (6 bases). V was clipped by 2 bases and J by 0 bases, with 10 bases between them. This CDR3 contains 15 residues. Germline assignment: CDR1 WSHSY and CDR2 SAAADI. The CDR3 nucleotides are TGCGCCAGCAGTGAGGGGACAACTATGAACACTGAAGCTTTCTTT. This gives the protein CASSEGTTMNTEAFF.

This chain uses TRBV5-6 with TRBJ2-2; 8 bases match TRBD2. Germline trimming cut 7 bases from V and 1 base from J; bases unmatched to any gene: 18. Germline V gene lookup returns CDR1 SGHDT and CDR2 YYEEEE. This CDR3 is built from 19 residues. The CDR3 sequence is CASLLRLGSGGLNTGELFF. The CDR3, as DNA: TGTGCCAGCTTGCTCCGCCTGGGCAGCGGGGGACTGAACACCGGGGAGCTGTTTTTT.

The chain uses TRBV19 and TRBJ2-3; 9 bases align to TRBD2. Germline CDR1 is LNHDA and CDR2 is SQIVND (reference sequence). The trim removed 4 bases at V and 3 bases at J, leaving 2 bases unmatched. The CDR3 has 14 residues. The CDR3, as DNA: TGTGCCAGTAGTAGACTAGCGGAGACAGATACGCAGTATTTT. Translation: CASSRLAETDTQYF.

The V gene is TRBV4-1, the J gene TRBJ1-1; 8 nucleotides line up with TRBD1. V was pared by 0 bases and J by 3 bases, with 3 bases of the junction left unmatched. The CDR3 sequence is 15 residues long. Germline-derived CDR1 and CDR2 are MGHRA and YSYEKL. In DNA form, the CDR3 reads TGCGCCAGCAGCCAAGAGGACAGGGCCCACACTGAAGCTTTCTTT. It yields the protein CASSQEDRAHTEAFF.

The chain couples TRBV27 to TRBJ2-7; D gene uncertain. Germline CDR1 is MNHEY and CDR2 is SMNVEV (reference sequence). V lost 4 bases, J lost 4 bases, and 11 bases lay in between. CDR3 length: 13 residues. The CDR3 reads CASSSALSYEQYF. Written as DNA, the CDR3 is TGTGCCAGCAGTTCCGCCCTGAGTTACGAGCAGTACTTC.

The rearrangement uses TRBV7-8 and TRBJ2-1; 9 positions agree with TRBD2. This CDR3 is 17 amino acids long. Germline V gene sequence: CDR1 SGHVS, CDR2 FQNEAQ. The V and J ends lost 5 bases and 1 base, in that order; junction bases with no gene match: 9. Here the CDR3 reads CASSIMGAGGSYNEQFF. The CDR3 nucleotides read TGTGCCAGCAGCATAATGGGAGCGGGGGGTTCCTACAATGAGCAGTTCTTC.

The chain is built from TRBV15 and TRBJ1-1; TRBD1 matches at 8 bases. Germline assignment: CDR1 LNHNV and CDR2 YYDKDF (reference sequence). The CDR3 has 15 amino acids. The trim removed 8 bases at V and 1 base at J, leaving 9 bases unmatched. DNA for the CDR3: TGTGCCACCCACGACAGGGGAGTAGGGAACACTGAAGCTTTCTTT. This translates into CATHDRGVGNTEAFF. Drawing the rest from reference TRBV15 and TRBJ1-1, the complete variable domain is DAMVIQNPRYQVTQFGKPVTLSCSQTLNHNVMYWYQQKSSQAPKLLFHYYDKDFNNEADTPDNFQSRRPNTSFCFLDIRSPGLGDTAMYLCATHDRGVGNTEAFFGQGTRLTVV.